These 10 T cell receptor beta chains were sequenced from one sample in a study. One entry per CDR3 protein results from TCRdb running MiXCR on the RT-PCR reads. The data show almost 700,000 distinct CDR3 sequences, 12% to 15% seen once. The material sequenced was memory CD4+ T cells from blood. These receptor sequences come from a female donor in good health, serving as a healthy control.

This clonotype has only a few counts. The CDR3 is CASGRLAGDRLRVYEQYF. In DNA, the CDR3 is TGTGCCAGCGGCAGACTAGCGGGGGACCGGCTGCGGGTGTACGAGCAGTACTTC. The chain uses TRBV6-2 or TRBV6-3 and TRBJ2-7, with 12 positions matching TRBD2. Trimming cost V 8 bases and J 4 bases; bases outside gene matches: 18. This CDR3 has 18 residues. CDR1 and CDR2 (germline): MNHEY, SVGEGT.

The chain has TRBV28 and TRBJ2-1; D might be TRBD1 or TRBD2, each matching 5 bases. This CDR3 has 15 residues. Germline V gene lookup returns CDR1 MDHEN and CDR2 SYDVKM. Trimming pared 7 bases from V and 6 bases from J, leaving 19 bases between. For the CDR3, the DNA is TGTGCCAGCACCCGATTTGGGGCCGAGGGCAATGAGCAGTTCTTC. It codes for CASTRFGAEGNEQFF.

The chain carries TRBV7-8 and TRBJ2-2; possibly TRBD1 for D (5 bases). CDR1 and CDR2 from the germline V gene are SGHVS and FQNEAQ. The ends were cut back, 2 bases at V and 4 bases at J, with 14 bases in the middle. The CDR3 is 16 amino acids. In DNA, the CDR3 is TGTGCCAGCAGCTTAAGGCAGGGTCAAGCCACCGGGGAGCTGTTTTTT. It is translated as CASSLRQGQATGELFF.

There are many counts of this clonotype. This chain joins TRBV29-1 and TRBJ2-3, with 9 bases identical to TRBD2. V dropped 4 bases and J dropped 3; count of bases not matched to a gene: 8. Germline V gives CDR1 SQVTM, CDR2 ANQGSEA. This CDR3 contains 15 residues. CDR3 DNA: TGCAGCGTTGCGCTCGGGCTAGCGGGGACAGATACGCAGTATTTT. Translating gives CSVALGLAGTDTQYF.

This clonotype was found many times. One end of the junction does not line up with germline, which may come from a read error. The gene calls are TRBV7-3 and TRBJ2-1; 7 nucleotides line up with TRBD2. This CDR3 is 14 amino acids long. Germline CDR1 reads SGHTA; CDR2 reads FQGTGA. The CDR3 sequence: CASSGGSSYNEQFF. As DNA, the CDR3 is TGCGCCAGCAGTGGCGGGAGCTCCTACAATGAGCAGTTCTTC.

This clonotype was counted only a few times. The chain carries TRBV6-2 or TRBV6-3 and TRBJ2-7; TRBD1 agrees at 7 bases. The V gene end was trimmed by 6 bases and the J gene end by 2 bases; junction bases not matched to a gene: 4. Germline assignment: CDR1 MNHEY and CDR2 SVGEGT. The CDR3 length is 13 residues. CDR3 in DNA: TGTGCCAGCAGCGGGACAGACACCTACGAGCAGTACTTC. Protein sequence: CASSGTDTYEQYF.

V and J are TRBV28 and TRBJ1-4; 8 bases are a match to TRBD1. Unmatched junction bases numbered 4, after V lost 1 base and J lost 3 bases. This CDR3 has 16 amino acids. Germline CDR1 MDHEN, CDR2 SYDVKM. The CDR3: CASSLYQGAANEKLFF. The CDR3 DNA reads as TGTGCCAGCAGTTTATATCAGGGGGCTGCTAATGAAAAACTGTTTTTT. The variable domain in full, with the rest retrieved from reference TRBV28 and TRBJ1-4, is DVKVTQSSRYLVKRTGEKVFLECVQDMDHENMFWYRQDPGLGLRLIYFSYDVKMKEKGDIPEGYSVSREKKERFSLILESASTNQTSMYLCASSLYQGAANEKLFFGSGTQLSVL.

Ten or more counts support this clonotype. The chain couples TRBV6-5 to TRBJ1-1, with D unresolved. CDR1 is MNHEY and CDR2 is SVGAGI in the germline V gene. The CDR3 runs to 13 residues. With 4 bases removed from V and 0 bases from J, the gap between germline ends came to 6 bases. The CDR3 nucleotides are TGTGCCAGCAGTTGGGCTCTGAACACTGAAGCTTTCTTT. This codes for CASSWALNTEAFF.

Many counts were recorded for this clonotype. The V and J genes are TRBV10-3 and TRBJ2-1, with D hard to call. From germline, CDR1 is ENHRY and CDR2 SYGVKD. V was clipped by 6 bases and J by 4 bases, with 10 bases between them. The CDR3 runs 13 residues. The CDR3 is CAIRDPMYNEQFF. In DNA, the CDR3 is TGTGCCATCAGGGACCCAATGTACAATGAGCAGTTCTTC.

The DNA of the CDR3 is TGTGCCAGCAGTCCGTATGGGGGCAGGGAGACCCTCCACTTT. Its protein product is CASSPYGGRETLHF. The V and J genes are TRBV27 and TRBJ1-6; D perhaps matches TRBD1 (6 bases). The V gene's germline CDR1 is MNHEY and CDR2 SMNVEV (reference sequence). V dropped 5 bases and J dropped 14 bases, with 19 bases sitting between them. This CDR3 spans 14 amino acids.